This TCR beta chain was sequenced for a study of cytomegalovirus exposure and HLA in healthy donors. Findings and limits, study-wide: TCR beta V segments were, for the most part, productive about 87% or about 30% of the time in an earlier analysis.

Primers included in the PCR were 60 Vbeta and 13 Jbeta primers. TCRdb's table, derived via immunoSEQ multiplex PCR, lists solely in-frame clones and lacks some. Here the sample spans 53,000 or so clones, 70% to 75% being singletons. A note on this clone: Its antigen is as yet unknown. Other DNA sequences in the sample encode the same CDR3.

The CDR3 runs 16 residues. The V end was cut by 8 bases, the J end by 1 base, with 21 bases between. Looked up from germline, CDR1 is GTSNPN and CDR2 is SVGIG (reference sequence). Sample: PBMCs. This chain uses TRBV30 with TRBJ1-3, with D uncertain. The TCR sequence derives from a man under 40 in good health and CMV-seropositive. CDR3 bases: TGTGCCGCTACCCTGGGTCGGGGAGGGTCTGGAAACACCATATATTTT. Translating it yields CAATLGRGGSGNTIYF.